The clone carrying this T cell receptor (beta chain) was seen a handful of times. The target antigen is unknown. Healthy Caucasian individuals from Russia aged about 6 to 100 served as donors. No fewer than 5 micrograms of total RNA were isolated from every sample. The second PCR ran about 6 to 12 cycles with a sample-barcoded 5' primer and J-beta primers. Researchers report that a template-switch adaptor with 12 random nucleotides tagged each cDNA molecule. One entry per CDR3 protein, called by TCRdb with MiXCR from the 5' RACE reads. The repertoire holds 1.5 million to 2 million distinct CDR3 sequences, with around 48% as singletons. This specimen comes from a study of blood T cells in healthy people across ages. Study results and limitations: No one knew whether donors had CMV, which possibly confounded expanded clonotype changes.

Between the trimmed V and J ends, which lost 11 bases and 0 bases, there was a span of 17 bases. CDR3 size: 16 residues. Germline-derived CDR1 and CDR2 are LNHNV and YYDKDF (reference sequence). The chain recombines TRBV15 with TRBJ2-6; D might be TRBD1 or TRBD2, each matching 6 bases. Sequencing used blood. The TCR originated in a woman aged 40 to 50 in good health. CDR3 region: CAVYGGPSSGANVLTF. For the CDR3, the DNA is TGTGCCGTTTACGGGGGCCCCAGCTCTGGGGCCAACGTCCTGACTTTC.